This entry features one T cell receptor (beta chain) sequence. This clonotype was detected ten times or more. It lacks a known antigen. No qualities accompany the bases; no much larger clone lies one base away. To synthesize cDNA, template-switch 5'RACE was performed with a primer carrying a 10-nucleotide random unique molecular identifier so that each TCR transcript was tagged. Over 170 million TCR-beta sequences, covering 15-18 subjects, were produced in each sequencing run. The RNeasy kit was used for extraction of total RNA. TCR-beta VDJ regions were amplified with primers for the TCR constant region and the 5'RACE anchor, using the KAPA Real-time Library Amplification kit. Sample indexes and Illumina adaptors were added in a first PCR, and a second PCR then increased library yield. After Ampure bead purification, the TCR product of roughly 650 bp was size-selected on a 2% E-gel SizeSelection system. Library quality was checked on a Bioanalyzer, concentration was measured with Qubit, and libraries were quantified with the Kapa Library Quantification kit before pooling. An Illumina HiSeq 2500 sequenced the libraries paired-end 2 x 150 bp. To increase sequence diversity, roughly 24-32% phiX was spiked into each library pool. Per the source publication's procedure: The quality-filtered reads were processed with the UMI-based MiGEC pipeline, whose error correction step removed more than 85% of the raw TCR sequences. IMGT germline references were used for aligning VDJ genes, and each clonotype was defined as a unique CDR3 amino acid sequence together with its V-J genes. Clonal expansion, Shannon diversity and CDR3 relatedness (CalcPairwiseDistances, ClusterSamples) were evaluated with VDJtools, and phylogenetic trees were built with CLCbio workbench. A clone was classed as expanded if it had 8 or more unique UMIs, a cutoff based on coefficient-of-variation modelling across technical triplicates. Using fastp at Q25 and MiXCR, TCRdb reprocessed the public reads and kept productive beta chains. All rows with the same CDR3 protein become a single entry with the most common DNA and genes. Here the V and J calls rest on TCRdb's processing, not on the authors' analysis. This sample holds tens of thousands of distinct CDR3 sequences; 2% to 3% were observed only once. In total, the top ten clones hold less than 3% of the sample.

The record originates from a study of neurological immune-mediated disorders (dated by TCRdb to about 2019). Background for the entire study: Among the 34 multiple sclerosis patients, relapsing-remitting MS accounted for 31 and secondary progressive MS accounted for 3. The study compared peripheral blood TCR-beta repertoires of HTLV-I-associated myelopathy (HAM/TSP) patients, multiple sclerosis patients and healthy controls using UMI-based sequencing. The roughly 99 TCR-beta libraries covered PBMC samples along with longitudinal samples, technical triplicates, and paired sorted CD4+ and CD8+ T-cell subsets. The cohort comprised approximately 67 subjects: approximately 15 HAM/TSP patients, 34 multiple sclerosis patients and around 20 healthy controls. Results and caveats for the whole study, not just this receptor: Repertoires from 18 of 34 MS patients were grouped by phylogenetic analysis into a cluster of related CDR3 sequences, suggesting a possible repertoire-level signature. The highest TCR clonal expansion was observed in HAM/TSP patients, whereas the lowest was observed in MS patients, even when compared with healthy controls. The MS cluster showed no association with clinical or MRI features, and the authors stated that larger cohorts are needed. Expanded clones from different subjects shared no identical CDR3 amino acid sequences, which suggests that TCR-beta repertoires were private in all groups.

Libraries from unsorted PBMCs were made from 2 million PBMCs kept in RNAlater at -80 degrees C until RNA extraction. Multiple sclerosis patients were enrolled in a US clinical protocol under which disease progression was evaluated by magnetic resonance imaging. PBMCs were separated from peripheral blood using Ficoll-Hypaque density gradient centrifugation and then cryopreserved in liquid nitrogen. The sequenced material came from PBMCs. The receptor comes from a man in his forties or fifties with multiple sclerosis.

The DNA reads TGCAGTGCTAGAAGGCCAGGGGAACGAACCGGGGAGCTGTTTTTT. The encoded protein is CSARRPGERTGELFF. The receptor chain draws on TRBV20-1 and TRBJ2-2, and perhaps TRBD1 as D gene, on 6 matching bases. V is pared back by 2 bases and J by 5 bases, with 15 bases lying between the germline termini. In the germline V gene (reference sequence), CDR1 corresponds to DFQATT and CDR2 to SNEGSKA. Measured from the cysteine to the phenylalanine, the CDR3 is 15 residues long. Left in the record is the CDR3 DNA by itself, 45 bases read in frame from the first base.